A selection of T cell receptor beta chains follows, all from one sample in a study of T cell changes during pregnancy in multiple sclerosis. The method was immunoSEQ multiplex PCR; TCRdb's version includes in-frame clones alone and lacks a portion of them. The data contain tens of thousands of clones, under 95% of them singletons. Specimen: CD4+ T cells from peripheral blood mononuclear cells, collected in the second trimester of pregnancy. The receptors come from a female donor with multiple sclerosis, enrolled in a pregnancy study. Each CDR3 is given with its conserved first and last residue. A D gene is named only where the DNA matches it firmly.

j_gene	v_gene	d_gene	CDR3aa
TRBJ1-3	TRBV5-1	TRBD1	CASSRTGAAGNTIYF
TRBJ2-4	TRBV5-1	-	CASSLAAGQLDIQYF
TRBJ2-1	TRBV4-2	-	CASSQGRQGNEQFF
TRBJ2-1	TRBV27	-	CASSFQGLGGNEQFF
TRBJ2-5	TRBV5-4	TRBD1	CASSWPDRAPETQYF
TRBJ2-5	TRBV15	-	CATSTGETQYF
TRBJ1-5	TRBV19	-	CASRPTGNVAQHF
TRBJ2-2	TRBV2	-	CASTFTRSNTGELFF
TRBJ2-3	TRBV9	-	CASSPRGGHTDTQYF
TRBJ2-7	TRBV18	-	CASSPGVQGSYEQYF
TRBJ1-6	TRBV2	TRBD1	CASSGRQGRNSPLHF
TRBJ1-5	TRBV2	-	CASREEYSNQPQHF
TRBJ1-1	TRBV29-1	-	CSVEAGAGGGQAFF
TRBJ1-2	TRBV25-1	TRBD1	CASSEWEAGGIGGYTF
TRBJ2-7	TRBV7-2	-	CASSFADSISYEQYF
TRBJ2-3	TRBV6-5	-	CATGRPGPSTDTQYF
TRBJ2-7	TRBV28	TRBD1	CASSWDRGSYEQYF
TRBJ2-7	TRBV18	-	CASSLQGYEQYF
TRBJ1-1	TRBV5-1	-	CASRPTENTEAFF
TRBJ1-1	TRBV30	TRBD1	CAWFLTGGTEAFF
TRBJ2-7	TRBV2	TRBD2	CASSESPGGEQYF
TRBJ2-1	TRBV25-1	TRBD1	CASSEWGGTGHNEQFF